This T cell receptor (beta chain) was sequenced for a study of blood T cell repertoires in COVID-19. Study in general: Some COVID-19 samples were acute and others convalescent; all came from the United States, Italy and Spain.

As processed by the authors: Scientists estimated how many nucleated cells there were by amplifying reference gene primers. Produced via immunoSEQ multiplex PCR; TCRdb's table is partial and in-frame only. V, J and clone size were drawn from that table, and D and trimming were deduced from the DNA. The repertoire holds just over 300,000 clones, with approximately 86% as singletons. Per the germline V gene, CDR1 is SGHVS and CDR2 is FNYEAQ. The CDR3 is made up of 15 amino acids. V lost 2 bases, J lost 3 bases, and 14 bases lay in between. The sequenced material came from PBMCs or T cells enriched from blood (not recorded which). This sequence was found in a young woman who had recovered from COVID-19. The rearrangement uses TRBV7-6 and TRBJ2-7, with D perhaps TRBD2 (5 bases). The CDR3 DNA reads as TGTGCCAGCAGCTTAAGTTGGGGAGTTAACTACGAGCAGTACTTC. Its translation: CASSLSWGVNYEQYF. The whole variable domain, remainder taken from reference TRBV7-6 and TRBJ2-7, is GAGVSQSPRYKVTKRGQDVALRCDPISGHVSLYWYRQALGQGPEFLTYFNYEAQQDKSGLPNDRFSAERPEGSISTLTIQRTEQRDSAMYRCASSLSWGVNYEQYFGPGTRLTVT.